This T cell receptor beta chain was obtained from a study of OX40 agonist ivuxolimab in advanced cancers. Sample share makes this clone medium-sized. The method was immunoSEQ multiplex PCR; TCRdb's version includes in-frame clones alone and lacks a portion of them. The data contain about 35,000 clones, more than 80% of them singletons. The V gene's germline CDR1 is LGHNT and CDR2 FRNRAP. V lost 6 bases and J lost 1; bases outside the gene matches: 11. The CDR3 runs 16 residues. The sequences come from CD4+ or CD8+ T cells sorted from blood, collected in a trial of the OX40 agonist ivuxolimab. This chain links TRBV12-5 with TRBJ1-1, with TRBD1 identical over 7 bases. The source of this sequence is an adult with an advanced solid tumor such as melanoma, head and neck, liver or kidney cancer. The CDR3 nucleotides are TGTGCTAGTGGATTAACAGGGGAGGGAGAGAACACTGAAGCTTTCTTT. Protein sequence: CASGLTGEGENTEAFF. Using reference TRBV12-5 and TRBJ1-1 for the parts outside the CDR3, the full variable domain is DARVTQTPRHKVTEMGQEVTMRCQPILGHNTVFWYRQTMMQGLELLAYFRNRAPLDDSGMPKDRFSAEMPDATLATLKIQPSEPRDSAVYFCASGLTGEGENTEAFFGQGTRLTVV.